The clone carrying this T cell receptor (beta chain) occurred a few times. Mismatch with germline at one junction end may stem from a read error. This specimen comes from a study of blood T cells in healthy people across ages. Isolation yielded PBMCs, at least 7 million per sample, in every case. The second PCR ran about 6 to 11 cycles with a sample-barcoded 5' primer and J-beta primers. In TCRdb, the 5' RACE reads were re-called with MiXCR into one record per CDR3 protein. Here the sample spans some 800,000 distinct CDR3 sequences, roughly 25% being singletons. The same data also went into a second study, on T cells of mothers and their children.

The source material was blood. The TCR sequence derives from a boy aged 5-17 years in good health.

This CDR3 is CASSVGGSGELFF. CDR3 coding DNA: TGTGCCAGCAGTGTAGGGGGGTCCGGGGAGCTGTTTTTT. The rearrangement links TRBV9 to TRBJ2-2; either TRBD1 or TRBD2 may supply D (6 bases each). CDR1 and CDR2 (germline): SGDLS, YYNGEE. The CDR3 is 13 residues long.